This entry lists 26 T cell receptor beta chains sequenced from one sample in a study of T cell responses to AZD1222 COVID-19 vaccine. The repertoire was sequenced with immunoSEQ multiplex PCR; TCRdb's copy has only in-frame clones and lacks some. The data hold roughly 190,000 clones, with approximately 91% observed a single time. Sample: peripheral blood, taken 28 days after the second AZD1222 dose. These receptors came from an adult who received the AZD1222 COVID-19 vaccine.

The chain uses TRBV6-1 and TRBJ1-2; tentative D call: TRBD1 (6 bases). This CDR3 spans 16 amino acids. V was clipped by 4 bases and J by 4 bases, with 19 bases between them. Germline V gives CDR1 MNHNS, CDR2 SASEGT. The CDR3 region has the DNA TGTGCCAGCAGTGCAGAACGCAGGGGACGCGGCTATGGCTACACCTTC. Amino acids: CASSAERRGRGYGYTF.

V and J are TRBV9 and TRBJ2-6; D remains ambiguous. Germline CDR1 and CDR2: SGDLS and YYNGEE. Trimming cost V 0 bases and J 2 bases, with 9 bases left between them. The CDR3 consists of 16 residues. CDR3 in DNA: TGTGCCAGCAGCGTAGCTGCTGAGGCTGGGGCCAACGTCCTGACTTTC. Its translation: CASSVAAEAGANVLTF.

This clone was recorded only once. In DNA form, the CDR3 reads TGTGCCAGCAGTTTAGGTCCTTATGGCTACACCTTC. This encodes CASSLGPYGYTF. The rearrangement joins TRBV12-3 or TRBV12-4 to TRBJ1-2; D is uncertain. Trimming shortened V by 1 base and J by 5 bases, and 5 bases separated the two germline ends. This CDR3 has 12 amino acids.

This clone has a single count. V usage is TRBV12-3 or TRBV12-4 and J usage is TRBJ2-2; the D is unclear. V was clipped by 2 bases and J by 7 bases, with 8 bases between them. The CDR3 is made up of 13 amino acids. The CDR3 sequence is CASSLLAIGELFF. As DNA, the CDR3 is TGTGCCAGCAGTTTATTGGCGATCGGGGAGCTGTTTTTT.

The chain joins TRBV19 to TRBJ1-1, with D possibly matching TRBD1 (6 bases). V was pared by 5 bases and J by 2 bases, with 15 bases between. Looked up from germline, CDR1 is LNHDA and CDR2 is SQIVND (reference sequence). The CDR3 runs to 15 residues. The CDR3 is CASSFDGGHNTEAFF. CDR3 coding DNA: TGTGCCAGTAGTTTCGACGGGGGGCATAACACTGAAGCTTTCTTT.

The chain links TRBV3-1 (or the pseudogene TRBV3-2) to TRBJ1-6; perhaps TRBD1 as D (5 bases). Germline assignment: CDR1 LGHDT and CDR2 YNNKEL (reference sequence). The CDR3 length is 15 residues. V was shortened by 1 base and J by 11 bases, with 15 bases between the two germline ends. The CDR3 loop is CASSQVKRGFAPLHF. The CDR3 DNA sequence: TGTGCCAGCAGCCAAGTGAAGAGGGGTTTCGCACCCCTCCACTTT.

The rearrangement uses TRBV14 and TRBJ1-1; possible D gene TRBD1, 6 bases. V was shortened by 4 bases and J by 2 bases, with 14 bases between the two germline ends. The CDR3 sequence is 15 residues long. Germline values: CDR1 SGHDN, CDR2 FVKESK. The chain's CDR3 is CASSRLTGSNTEAFF. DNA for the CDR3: TGTGCCAGCAGCCGTCTGACAGGCTCTAACACTGAAGCTTTCTTT. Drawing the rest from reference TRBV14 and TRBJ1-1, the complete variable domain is EAGVTQFPSHSVIEKGQTVTLRCDPISGHDNLYWYRRVMGKEIKFLLHFVKESKQDESGMPNNRFLAERTGGTYSTLKVQPAELEDSGVYFCASSRLTGSNTEAFFGQGTRLTVV.

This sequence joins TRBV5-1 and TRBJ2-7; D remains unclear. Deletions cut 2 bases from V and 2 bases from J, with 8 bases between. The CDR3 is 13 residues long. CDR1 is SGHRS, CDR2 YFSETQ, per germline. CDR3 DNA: TGCGCCAGCAGCTTCGGGCAGACCTACGAGCAGTACTTC. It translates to CASSFGQTYEQYF.

This chain's CDR3 is CASTPGTVGTEAFF. The CDR3, as DNA: TGTGCCAGCACCCCGGGGACGGTGGGCACTGAAGCTTTCTTT. The chain joins TRBV27 to TRBJ1-1, with TRBD1 as a possible D gene (5 bases). The length of the CDR3 is 14 residues. Per the germline V gene, CDR1 is MNHEY and CDR2 is SMNVEV (reference sequence). V was cut by 7 bases and J by 4 bases, with 16 bases left in between.

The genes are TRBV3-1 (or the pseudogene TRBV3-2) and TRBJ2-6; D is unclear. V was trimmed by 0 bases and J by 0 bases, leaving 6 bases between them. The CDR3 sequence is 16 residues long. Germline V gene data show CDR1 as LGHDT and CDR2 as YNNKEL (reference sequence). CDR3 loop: CASSQDRSSGANVLTF. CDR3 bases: TGTGCCAGCAGCCAAGATCGGTCCTCTGGGGCCAACGTCCTGACTTTC.

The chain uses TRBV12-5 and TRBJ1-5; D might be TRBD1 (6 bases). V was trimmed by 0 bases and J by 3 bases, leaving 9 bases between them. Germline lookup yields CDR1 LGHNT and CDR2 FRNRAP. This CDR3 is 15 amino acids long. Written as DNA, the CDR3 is TGTGCTAGTGGTTTGGTAGGGGGTCCCAATCAGCCCCAGCATTTT. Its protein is CASGLVGGPNQPQHF.

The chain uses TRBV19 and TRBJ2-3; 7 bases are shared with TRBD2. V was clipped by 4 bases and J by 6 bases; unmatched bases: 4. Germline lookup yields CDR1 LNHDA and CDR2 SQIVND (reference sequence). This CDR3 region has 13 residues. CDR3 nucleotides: TGTGCCAGTAGTAACCCCGGGAGGGATACGCAGTATTTT. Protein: CASSNPGRDTQYF.

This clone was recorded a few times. The CDR3 DNA reads as TGTGCCAGCAGTCGGGGACGCCCGACTAATGAAAAACTGTTTTTT. Its translation is CASSRGRPTNEKLFF. V is TRBV2 and J is TRBJ1-4; tentative D call: TRBD1 (5 bases). V was shortened by 5 bases and J by 2 bases, with 12 bases between the two germline ends. Germline CDR1 reads SNHLY; CDR2 reads FYNNEI. This CDR3 region has 15 residues.

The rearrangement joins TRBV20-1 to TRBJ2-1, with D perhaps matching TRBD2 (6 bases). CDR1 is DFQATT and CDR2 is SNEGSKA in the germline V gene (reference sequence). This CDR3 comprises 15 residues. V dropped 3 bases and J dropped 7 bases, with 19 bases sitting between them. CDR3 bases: TGCAGTGCTAGTGGATCCAATCGCGGGAAGAATGAGCAGTTCTTC. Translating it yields CSASGSNRGKNEQFF.

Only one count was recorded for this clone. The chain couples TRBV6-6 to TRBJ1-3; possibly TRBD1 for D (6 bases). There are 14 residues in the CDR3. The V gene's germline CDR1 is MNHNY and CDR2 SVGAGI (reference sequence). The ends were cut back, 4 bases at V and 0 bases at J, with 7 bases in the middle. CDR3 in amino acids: CASSSQGSGNTIYF. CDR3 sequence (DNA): TGTGCCAGCAGTTCACAGGGCTCTGGAAACACCATATATTTT.

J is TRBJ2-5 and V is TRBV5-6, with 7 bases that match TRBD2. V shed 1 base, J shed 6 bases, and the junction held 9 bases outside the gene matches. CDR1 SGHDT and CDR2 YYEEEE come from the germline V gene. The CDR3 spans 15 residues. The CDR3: CASSLRFRGGKTQYF. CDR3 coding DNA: TGTGCCAGCAGCTTGAGGTTTCGGGGAGGGAAGACCCAGTACTTC.

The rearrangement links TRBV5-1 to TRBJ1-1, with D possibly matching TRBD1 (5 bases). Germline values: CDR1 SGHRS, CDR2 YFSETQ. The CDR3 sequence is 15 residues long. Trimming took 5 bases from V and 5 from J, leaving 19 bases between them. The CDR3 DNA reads TGCGCCAGCAGGGACCATACAGGTGTAGGAACTGAAGCTTTCTTT. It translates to CASRDHTGVGTEAFF. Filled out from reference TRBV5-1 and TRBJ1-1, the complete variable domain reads KAGVTQTPRYLIKTRGQQVTLSCSPISGHRSVSWYQQTPGQGLQFLFEYFSETQRNKGNFPGRFSGRQFSNSRSEMNVSTLELGDSALYLCASRDHTGVGTEAFFGQGTRLTVV.

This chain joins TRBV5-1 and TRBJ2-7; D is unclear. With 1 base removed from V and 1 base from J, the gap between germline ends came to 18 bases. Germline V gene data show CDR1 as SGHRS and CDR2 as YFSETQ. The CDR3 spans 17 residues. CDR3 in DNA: TGCGCCAGCAGCTTGCTCCCCGGGCTGACCTCATCCTACGAGCAGTACTTC. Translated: CASSLLPGLTSSYEQYF.

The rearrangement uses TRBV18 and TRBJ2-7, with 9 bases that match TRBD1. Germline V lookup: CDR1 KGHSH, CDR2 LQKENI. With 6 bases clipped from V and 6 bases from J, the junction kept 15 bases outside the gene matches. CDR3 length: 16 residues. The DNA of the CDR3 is TGTGCCAGCTCCCAGGGACAGGGCTTGAGTTATTCCGAGCAGTACTTC. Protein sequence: CASSQGQGLSYSEQYF.

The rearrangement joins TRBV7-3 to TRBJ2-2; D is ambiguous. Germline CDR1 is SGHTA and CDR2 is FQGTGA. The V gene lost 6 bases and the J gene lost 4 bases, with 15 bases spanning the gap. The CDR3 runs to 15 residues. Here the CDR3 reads CASSPGPRRTGELFF. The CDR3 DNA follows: TGTGCCAGCAGTCCCGGGCCTAGGCGCACCGGGGAGCTGTTTTTT.

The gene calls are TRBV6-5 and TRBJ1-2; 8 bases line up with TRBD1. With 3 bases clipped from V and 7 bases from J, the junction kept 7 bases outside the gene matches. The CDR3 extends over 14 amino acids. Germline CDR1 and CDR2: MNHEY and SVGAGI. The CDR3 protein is CASSYVQGARGYTF. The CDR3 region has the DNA TGTGCCAGCAGTTATGTTCAGGGGGCGCGTGGCTACACCTTC.

CDR3 protein: CASSRVRTISSGNTIYF. As DNA, the CDR3 is TGCGCCAGCAGCCGTGTACGGACAATCTCGTCGGGAAACACCATATATTTT. This chain joins TRBV4-1 and TRBJ1-3, with a possible D match to TRBD1 (5 bases). V was clipped by 4 bases and J by 4 bases, with 20 bases between them. CDR1 and CDR2 (germline): MGHRA, YSYEKL. The CDR3 consists of 17 residues.

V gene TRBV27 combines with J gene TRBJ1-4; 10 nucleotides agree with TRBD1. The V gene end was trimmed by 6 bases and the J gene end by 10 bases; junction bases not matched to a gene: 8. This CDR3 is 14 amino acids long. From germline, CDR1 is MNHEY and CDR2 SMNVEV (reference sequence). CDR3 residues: CASRPTGGGRKLFF. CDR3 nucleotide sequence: TGTGCCAGCAGGCCGACAGGGGGCGGGAGAAAACTGTTTTTT.

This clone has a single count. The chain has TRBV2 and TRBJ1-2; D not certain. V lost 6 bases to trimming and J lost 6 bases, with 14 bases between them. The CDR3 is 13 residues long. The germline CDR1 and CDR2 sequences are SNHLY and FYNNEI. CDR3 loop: CASSVVPGNGYTF. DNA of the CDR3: TGTGCCAGCAGCGTAGTTCCGGGGAATGGCTACACCTTC.

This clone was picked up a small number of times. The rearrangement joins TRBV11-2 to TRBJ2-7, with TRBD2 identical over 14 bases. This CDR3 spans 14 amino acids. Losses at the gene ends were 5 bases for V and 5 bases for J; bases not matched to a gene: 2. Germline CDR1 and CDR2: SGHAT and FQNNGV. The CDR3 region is CASSRGLAGDEQYF. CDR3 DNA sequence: TGTGCCAGCAGCAGGGGACTAGCGGGAGACGAGCAGTACTTC.

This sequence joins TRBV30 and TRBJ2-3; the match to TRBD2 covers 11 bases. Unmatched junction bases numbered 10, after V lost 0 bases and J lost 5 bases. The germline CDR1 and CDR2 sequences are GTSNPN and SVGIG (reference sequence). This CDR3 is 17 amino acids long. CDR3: CAWSVGQLAGGRDTQYF. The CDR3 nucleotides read TGTGCCTGGAGTGTGGGACAGCTAGCGGGGGGTAGAGATACGCAGTATTTT. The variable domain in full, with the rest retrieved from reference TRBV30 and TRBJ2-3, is SQTIHQWPATLVQPVGSPLSLECTVEGTSNPNLYWYRQAAGRGLQLLFYSVGIGQISSEVPQNLSASRPQDRQFILSSKKLLLSDSGFYLCAWSVGQLAGGRDTQYFGPGTRLTVL.